The 17 T cell receptor beta chains presented below share a single source sample, sequenced in a study of T cells after yellow fever vaccination. Using its own MiXCR run on the 5' RACE reads, TCRdb lists one record per CDR3 protein. The data show approximately 300,000 distinct CDR3 sequences, around 7% seen once. The sample consisted of PBMCs, taken 45 days after the first yellow fever vaccination. Receptors were obtained from a man between 18 and 35 years old who received the YFV17D yellow fever vaccine.

This clonotype appeared a few times. The chain joins TRBV5-1 to TRBJ1-3; D remains unclear. Trimming cost V 0 bases and J 0 bases, with 7 bases left between them. The CDR3 contains 15 residues. CDR1 is SGHRS and CDR2 is YFSETQ in the germline V gene. CDR3 protein: CASSLEQSSGNTIYF. In DNA, the CDR3 is TGCGCCAGCAGCTTGGAACAGAGCTCTGGAAACACCATATATTTT.

This chain links TRBV9 with TRBJ1-6; D not resolved. Trimming left V 1 base short and J 1 base short, with 6 bases between. The CDR3 is 15 amino acids. CDR1 and CDR2 (germline): SGDLS, YYNGEE. Here the CDR3 DNA reads TGTGCCAGCAGCGTATATGCATCCTATAATTCACCCCTCCACTTT. Amino acid sequence: CASSVYASYNSPLHF.

This clonotype was seen at least ten times. The V and J genes are TRBV28 and TRBJ2-7, with D unclear. Germline V gene data show CDR1 as MDHEN and CDR2 as SYDVKM. V was cut by 6 bases and J by 3 bases, with 12 bases left in between. This CDR3 comprises 13 residues. DNA of the CDR3: TGTGCCAGCAGGCCGTCAGAAATCTACGAGCAGTACGTC. Its translation: CASRPSEIYEQYV.

This clonotype was found a few times. At one end the junction does not follow the germline gene, possibly because of a read error. J is TRBJ2-2 and V is TRBV7-7; D unresolved. This CDR3 has 13 residues. The germline V gene encodes CDR1 SSHAT and CDR2 FNYEAQ (reference sequence). CDR3 protein: CASSLYPTGELFF. CDR3 DNA: TGTGCTAGCAGCTTATATCCCACCGGGGAGCTGTTTTTT.

This clonotype was seen only a few times. The chain couples TRBV7-2 to TRBJ1-1, with D perhaps matching TRBD1 (5 bases). Per the germline V gene, CDR1 is SGHTA and CDR2 is FQGNSA. Trimming stripped 3 bases from V and 3 bases from J, with 11 bases between. The CDR3 loop spans 14 amino acids. The chain's CDR3 is CASSFTWGDTEAFF. In DNA form, the CDR3 reads TGTGCCAGCAGCTTTACGTGGGGGGACACTGAAGCTTTCTTT.

This clonotype was counted at least ten times. This chain joins TRBV2 and TRBJ1-4; D possibly corresponds to TRBD1 (6 bases). The V gene lost 7 bases and the J gene lost 5 bases, with 20 bases spanning the gap. This CDR3 contains 16 residues. In germline, CDR1 is SNHLY, CDR2 FYNNEI. The CDR3, as DNA: TGTGCCAGCATCATCAGGGGTCTTGGGGCAAATGAAAAACTGTTTTTT. Residues: CASIIRGLGANEKLFF.

This clonotype was seen a few times. The chain combines TRBV20-1 with TRBJ2-3; D gene uncertain. CDR3 length equals 15 residues. CDR1 and CDR2 (germline): DFQATT, SNEGSKA (reference sequence). The V end lost 5 bases, the J end lost 1 base, and 16 bases lay between the germline ends. In DNA, the CDR3 is TGCAGTGCTTTCGGGCCCTCGTCGGGCACAGATACGCAGTATTTT. Its translation is CSAFGPSSGTDTQYF.

This clonotype was detected ten times or more. This chain connects TRBV27 to TRBJ2-5, with D possibly TRBD1 on 5 matching bases. Germline CDR1 is MNHEY and CDR2 is SMNVEV (reference sequence). V was pared by 5 bases and J by 1 base, with 11 bases between. The CDR3 consists of 14 residues. CDR3 residues: CASSEAGIQETQYF. DNA for the CDR3: TGTGCCAGCAGTGAGGCAGGGATCCAAGAGACCCAGTACTTC.

This clonotype was found a few times. The rearrangement joins TRBV5-1 to TRBJ2-1; 10 bases line up with TRBD2. The V gene's germline CDR1 is SGHRS and CDR2 YFSETQ. Trimming cost V 5 bases and J 8 bases; bases outside gene matches: 10. The CDR3 spans 15 residues. The CDR3 bases are TGCGCCAGCAGACGAGCGGGGGGGCTCTTGGATGAGCAGTTCTTC. It encodes CASRRAGGLLDEQFF.

This clonotype has a count of ten or more. The chain links TRBV28 to TRBJ1-1; D not certain. The germline V gene encodes CDR1 MDHEN and CDR2 SYDVKM. V lost 7 bases and J lost 3, with 9 bases in between. The CDR3 has 12 amino acids. This CDR3 is CASMTSDTEAFF. The CDR3 coding sequence is TGTGCCAGCATGACCAGCGACACTGAAGCTTTCTTT.

The gene calls are TRBV7-9 and TRBJ2-1, with D perhaps TRBD2 (6 bases). Trimming pared 10 bases from V and 1 base from J, leaving 11 bases between. Per the germline V gene, CDR1 is SEHNR and CDR2 is FQNEAQ (reference sequence). CDR3 length: 13 residues. CDR3 in DNA: TGTGCCACCTTGGGGGGATCCTACAATGAGCAGTTCTTC. Translated, it gives CATLGGSYNEQFF.

This clonotype was seen ten or more times. The chain couples TRBV5-1 to TRBJ1-1; the D gene is possibly TRBD1 (6 bases). The CDR3 contains 16 residues. Germline CDR1 is SGHRS and CDR2 is YFSETQ. V was pared by 4 bases and J by 1 base, with 17 bases between. The DNA of the CDR3 is TGCGCCAGCAGCCAACTTCCAGGGGCTTCGAACACTGAAGCTTTCTTT. This codes for CASSQLPGASNTEAFF.

This clonotype occurred many times. The CDR3, as DNA: TGTGCCAGCAGCGTGCCCTCCTTGACGGGCTCTGGGGCCAACGTCCTGACTTTC. It encodes CASSVPSLTGSGANVLTF. This chain connects TRBV9 to TRBJ2-6, with D hard to call. Trimming removed 2 bases at V and 0 bases at J, with 15 bases between. In germline, CDR1 is SGDLS, CDR2 YYNGEE. The CDR3 is 18 residues long.

This chain connects TRBV5-1 to TRBJ1-1; 8 bases align to TRBD1. The CDR3 length is 13 residues. Trimming took 6 bases from V and 7 from J; bases not matched to a gene: 8. The germline V gene has CDR1 SGHRS and CDR2 YFSETQ. CDR3 loop: CASKTGDFGEAFF. The CDR3 nucleotides are TGCGCCAGCAAGACAGGGGACTTTGGTGAAGCTTTCTTT.

The sample holds a few counts of this clonotype. The V gene is TRBV29-1, the J gene TRBJ2-5, with D uncertain. The CDR3 sequence is 12 residues long. Per germline, CDR1 SQVTM and CDR2 ANQGSEA. The V end lost 7 bases, the J end lost 6 bases, and 15 bases lay between the germline ends. CDR3 sequence reads: CSAGPKTQTQYF. Here the CDR3 DNA reads TGCAGCGCCGGGCCTAAAACTCAGACCCAGTACTTC.

The chain carries TRBV12-3 or TRBV12-4 and TRBJ2-3; 8 bases line up with TRBD1. This CDR3 has 15 amino acids. With 0 bases clipped from V and 6 bases from J, the junction kept 5 bases outside the gene matches. The CDR3 DNA reads TGTGCCAGCAGTTTAGCGCGGACAGGGTTCGATACGCAGTATTTT. This translates into CASSLARTGFDTQYF.

The rearrangement uses TRBV11-1 and TRBJ2-6, with TRBD1 matching over 7 bases. In germline, CDR1 is SGHAT, CDR2 FQDESV (reference sequence). The CDR3 loop spans 18 amino acids. J gave up 2 bases and V 5 bases, and 12 bases lay outside the gene matches. CDR3 residues: CASSPRDSRSAGANVLTF. The DNA for the CDR3 is TGTGCCAGCAGCCCCAGGGACAGTCGTTCGGCTGGGGCCAACGTCCTGACTTTC.